The entry below gives a single T cell receptor beta chain sequence along with its context. As yet, its antigen is unknown. This sample was taken from a study of CD8 T cells in ankylosing spondylitis. Study outcomes and limitations: According to the report, clones linked to the disease were significantly enriched in matched synovial fluid samples taken from ankylosing spondylitis patients. Earlier authors reported some of these motif variants in reactive arthritis synovial fluid and blood. For ankylosing spondylitis blood, a TCR beta motif of seven to nine highly homologous variants appeared characteristic.

In germline, CDR1 is MNHNS, CDR2 SASEGT. The V gene lost 5 bases and the J gene lost 8 bases, with 15 bases spanning the gap. The length of the CDR3 is 13 residues. Researchers built TCR beta libraries using quantitative 5'-RACE with molecular barcodes. TCRdb analysed the 5' RACE reads with MiXCR anew, one entry per CDR3 protein. Of about 400,000 distinct CDR3 sequences listed, 20% to 25% are singletons. The gene calls are TRBV6-1 and TRBJ1-2, with unresolved D. The sequenced sample was blood, either unsorted or a sorted T cell fraction (not recorded which). The source of this sequence is a male donor with ankylosing spondylitis or in good health (not recorded which). The CDR3 here is CASSPETSWGYTF. CDR3 coding DNA: TGTGCCAGCAGTCCTGAAACATCCTGGGGCTACACCTTC.